This TCR beta chain was obtained from a study of patients and donors after allogeneic stem cell transplantation. TCRdb ran MiXCR on the RT-PCR reads and lists one entry per CDR3 protein. The sample contains about 960,000 distinct CDR3 sequences, more than 15% of which appear only once. The CDR3 contains 18 residues. Germline V CDR1 and CDR2: LGHDT, YNNKEL (reference sequence). The ends were cut back, 4 bases at V and 5 bases at J, with 26 bases in the middle. This clonotype was seen a handful of times. Sequencing was carried out using blood, either unsorted or a sorted T cell fraction (not recorded which). This chain links TRBV3-1 with TRBJ1-2; no clear D gene. The origin of this receptor is a human donor who was either an allogeneic HSCT recipient or a stem cell or donor lymphocyte infusion donor (not recorded which). It is not recorded whose cells these are; they may come from a transplant donor. CDR3 sequence: CASSPDTAWIPVFYGYTF. CDR3 DNA sequence: TGTGCCAGCAGCCCAGACACCGCATGGATCCCAGTCTTTTATGGCTACACCTTC.